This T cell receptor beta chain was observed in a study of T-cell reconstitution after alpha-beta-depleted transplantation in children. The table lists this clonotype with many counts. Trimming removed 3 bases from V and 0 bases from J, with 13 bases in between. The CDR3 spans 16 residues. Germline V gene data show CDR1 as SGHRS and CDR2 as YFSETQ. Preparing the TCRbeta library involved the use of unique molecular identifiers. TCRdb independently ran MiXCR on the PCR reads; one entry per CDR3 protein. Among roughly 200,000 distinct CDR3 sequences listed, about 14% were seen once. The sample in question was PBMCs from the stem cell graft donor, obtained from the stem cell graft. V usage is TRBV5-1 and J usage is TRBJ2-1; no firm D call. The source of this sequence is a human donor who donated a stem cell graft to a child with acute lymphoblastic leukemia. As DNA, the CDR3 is TGCGCCAGCAGCTCTGAAGACTGGAGCTCCTACAATGAGCAGTTCTTC. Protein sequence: CASSSEDWSSYNEQFF.